The subject of this entry is one T cell receptor beta chain. Repertoires were generated with immunoSEQ multiplex PCR, while TCRdb's copy carries only in-frame clones and drops some. The sample includes approximately 260,000 clones, 70% to 90% of them seen just once. V shed 5 bases and J 1 base; nucleotides not matched to a gene: 12. Germline V CDR1 and CDR2: LGHDT, YNNKEL (reference sequence). CDR3 size: 17 residues. This entry is derived from a study of blood T cell repertoires in COVID-19. The source is a woman in her thirties or forties who had recovered from COVID-19. The chain carries TRBV3-1 (or the pseudogene TRBV3-2) and TRBJ1-1, with 8 bases fitting TRBD1. The sample was peripheral blood. CDR3 in DNA: TGTGCCAGCAGCATCAAACCGACCGGGACAGGGAACACTGAAGCTTTCTTT. Amino acid sequence: CASSIKPTGTGNTEAFF.